The 21 T cell receptor beta chains below come from one sample, sequenced in a study of blood T cell repertoires in COVID-19. Libraries were prepared by immunoSEQ multiplex PCR; TCRdb keeps only in-frame clonotypes and omits some of them. The table records some 94,000 clones, about 87% of them present only once. Sample: peripheral blood. Receptors were obtained from a human donor in a cohort sampled during active COVID-19.

In the case of this clone: At the DNA level, this CDR3 is encoded by other sequences in the same sample as well. The V call is TRBV11-2, the J call TRBJ1-1; possibly TRBD1 for D (5 bases). Germline CDR1 SGHAT, CDR2 FQNNGV. The V and J ends lost 5 bases and 3 bases respectively, with 10 bases between them. The CDR3 runs 13 residues. CDR3 sequence: CASSPDRDTEAFF. CDR3 sequence (DNA): TGTGCCAGCAGCCCTGACAGAGACACTGAAGCTTTCTTT.

This clone is a singleton in its sample. The rearrangement uses TRBV24-1 and TRBJ1-2; no clear D. The V gene lost 1 base and the J gene lost 7 bases, with 9 bases spanning the gap. Germline values: CDR1 KGHDR, CDR2 SFDVKD. The CDR3 consists of 13 residues. DNA of the CDR3: TGTGCCACCAGTGATTTCTCGGGTCGTGGCTACACCTTC. It specifies CATSDFSGRGYTF.

This clone was recorded a few times. The chain employs TRBV2 and TRBJ2-2; 8 positions agree with TRBD2. V dropped 5 bases and J dropped 7; count of bases not matched to a gene: 6. CDR1 is SNHLY and CDR2 is FYNNEI in the germline V gene. The CDR3 is 14 residues long. In DNA, the CDR3 is TGTGCCAGCAGTCCGGGACTAGGAGACGGGGAGCTGTTTTTT. Protein sequence: CASSPGLGDGELFF. Full variable domain (remainder filled in from reference TRBV2 and TRBJ2-2): EPEVTQTPSHQVTQMGQEVILRCVPISNHLYFYWYRQILGQKVEFLVSFYNNEISEKSEIFDDQFSVERPDGSNFTLKIRSTKLEDSAMYFCASSPGLGDGELFFGEGSRLTVL.

This clone was observed once. The gene calls are TRBV5-4 and TRBJ1-2; no definite D call. V gave up 0 bases and J gave up 5 bases, with 5 bases separating them. Germline values: CDR1 SGHNT, CDR2 YYREEE (reference sequence). The CDR3 has 12 amino acids. Here the CDR3 DNA reads TGTGCCAGCAGCTTGGGCGGATATGGCTACACCTTC. It encodes CASSLGGYGYTF.

The V and J genes are TRBV9 and TRBJ1-2; perhaps TRBD1 as D (6 bases). Germline V gene data show CDR1 as SGDLS and CDR2 as YYNGEE. The ends were cut back, 0 bases at V and 4 bases at J, with 16 bases in the middle. The CDR3 runs to 16 residues. The CDR3 is CASSVGQNREGYGYTF. Written as DNA, the CDR3 is TGTGCCAGCAGCGTAGGTCAAAACAGGGAGGGCTATGGCTACACCTTC.

The rearrangement uses TRBV5-1 and TRBJ2-1, with D perhaps TRBD2 (6 bases). V was clipped by 4 bases and J by 5 bases, with 10 bases between them. The CDR3 runs 13 residues. Germline CDR1 is SGHRS and CDR2 is YFSETQ. DNA of the CDR3: TGCGCCAGCAGCGGAGGGCGGCACAATGAGCAGTTCTTC. Its translation: CASSGGRHNEQFF.

In DNA, the CDR3 is TGTGCCAGCAGGAAGGGGCAGGCTGGCTATGGCTACACCTTC. It specifies CASRKGQAGYGYTF. The gene calls are TRBV6-5 and TRBJ1-2; D possibly corresponds to TRBD1 (5 bases). The CDR3 totals 14 residues. Germline V gene sequence: CDR1 MNHEY, CDR2 SVGAGI. The germline V and J ends were trimmed by 6 bases and 4 bases, with 15 bases remaining between them.

The chain uses TRBV28 and TRBJ2-4; the match to TRBD2 covers 10 bases. CDR1 is MDHEN and CDR2 is SYDVKM in the germline V gene. There are 16 residues in the CDR3. J lost 2 bases, V lost 2 bases, and 3 bases had no gene match. DNA for the CDR3: TGTGCCAGCAGTTTACCAGCGGGAGGGTCCAAAAACATTCAGTACTTC. This translates into CASSLPAGGSKNIQYF.

V gene TRBV19 combines with J gene TRBJ2-5, with 9 bases identical to TRBD2. Germline V gives CDR1 LNHDA, CDR2 SQIVND (reference sequence). CDR3 length equals 18 residues. Trimming cost V 5 bases and J 2 bases; bases outside gene matches: 15. The CDR3 nucleotides are TGTGCCAGTAGTTATTCTCGGCTAGCGGGAAGGGTACAAGAGACCCAGTACTTC. Residues: CASSYSRLAGRVQETQYF.

V is TRBV28 and J is TRBJ2-1; TRBD2 agrees at 11 bases. V lost 5 bases, J lost 0 bases, and 3 bases stayed unmatched. Germline lookup yields CDR1 MDHEN and CDR2 SYDVKM. The CDR3 consists of 16 residues. CDR3 amino acids: CASSALAGGSYNEQFF. The CDR3 DNA is TGTGCCAGCAGTGCCCTAGCGGGAGGCTCCTACAATGAGCAGTTCTTC.

This clone was observed a single time. This sequence joins TRBV29-1 and TRBJ1-2, with D possibly being TRBD1 (6 bases). Germline CDR1 and CDR2: SQVTM and ANQGSEA. The CDR3 extends over 13 amino acids. Trimming took 7 bases from V and 4 from J, leaving 16 bases between them. The CDR3 sequence: CSAGQYGRYGYTF. As DNA, the CDR3 is TGCAGCGCCGGACAGTATGGGCGCTATGGCTACACCTTC.

This chain uses TRBV7-8 with TRBJ1-1, with a tentative D call TRBD1 (6 bases). This CDR3 contains 15 residues. CDR1 and CDR2 from the germline V gene are SGHVS and FQNEAQ. The V and J ends lost 4 bases and 6 bases respectively, with 18 bases between them. CDR3: CASSSPLRGISEAFF. The CDR3 DNA is TGTGCCAGCAGCTCTCCCCTCAGGGGAATCTCTGAAGCTTTCTTT.

J is TRBJ2-1 and V is TRBV28, with 7 bases identical to TRBD1. CDR3 length equals 16 residues. The V gene's germline CDR1 is MDHEN and CDR2 SYDVKM. V shed 6 bases and J 1 base; nucleotides not matched to a gene: 9. In DNA form, the CDR3 reads TGTGCCAGCAGCCCTGGGGTCAGGGGGTCCTACAATGAGCAGTTCTTC. It codes for CASSPGVRGSYNEQFF.

The chain links TRBV28 to TRBJ2-2; TRBD2 aligns across 7 bases. CDR1 is MDHEN and CDR2 is SYDVKM in the germline V gene. The CDR3 loop spans 15 amino acids. After removal of 4 bases from V and 1 base from J, the junction contained 3 bases not matched to a gene. CDR3 sequence: CASSSPSGNTGELFF. CDR3 in DNA: TGTGCCAGCAGTTCCCCTAGCGGGAACACCGGGGAGCTGTTTTTT.

The chain couples TRBV7-9 to TRBJ2-5; possible D gene TRBD2, 6 bases. Germline V gene sequence: CDR1 SEHNR, CDR2 FQNEAQ (reference sequence). The CDR3 is made up of 15 amino acids. Trimming left V 11 bases short and J 1 base short, with 20 bases between. In DNA, the CDR3 is TGTGCCCTAAACACCGGGGGACGCTCCCAAGAGACCCAGTACTTC. Protein sequence: CALNTGGRSQETQYF. The entire variable domain, with the rest obtained from reference TRBV7-9 and TRBJ2-5, is as follows: DTGVSQNPRHKITKRGQNVTFRCDPISEHNRLYWYRQTLGQGPEFLTYFQNEAQLEKSRLLSDRFSAERPKGSFSTLEIQRTEQGDSAMYLCALNTGGRSQETQYFGPGTRLLVL.

V gene TRBV11-2 combines with J gene TRBJ2-3, with 14 bases identical to TRBD2. Trimming cost V 2 bases and J 3 bases; bases outside gene matches: 4. The CDR3 extends over 17 amino acids. CDR1 SGHAT and CDR2 FQNNGV come from the germline V gene. The DNA for the CDR3 is TGTGCCAGCAGCTTACCCCGGACTAGCGGGAGGACAGATACGCAGTATTTT. Protein product: CASSLPRTSGRTDTQYF.

In regard to this clone: This sample includes further DNA sequences coding for the same CDR3. This chain uses TRBV28 with TRBJ1-2; a possible D gene is TRBD1 (6 bases). This CDR3 region has 13 residues. Germline V lookup: CDR1 MDHEN, CDR2 SYDVKM. V lost 3 bases, J lost 2 bases, and 7 bases lay in between. Here the CDR3 DNA reads TGTGCCAGCAGTTTGAGGGGGAACTATGGCTACACCTTC. Protein product: CASSLRGNYGYTF.

The chain combines TRBV5-4 with TRBJ2-2; a weak D match, TRBD2 (6 bases). V was pared by 7 bases and J by 1 base, with 14 bases between. This CDR3 comprises 15 residues. Germline V gene data show CDR1 as SGHNT and CDR2 as YYREEE (reference sequence). The CDR3 coding sequence is TGTGCCAGCGGCACCGGGACTTGGAACACCGGGGAGCTGTTTTTT. This codes for CASGTGTWNTGELFF.

CDR3 sequence reads: CASSLPAGSTDTQYF. The CDR3 nucleotides read TGCGCCAGCAGCTTGCCGGCAGGGAGCACAGATACGCAGTATTTT. The chain employs TRBV5-1 and TRBJ2-3, with a weak D call TRBD1 (5 bases). The V and J ends lost 1 base and 0 bases respectively, with 9 bases between them. The CDR3 length is 15 residues. Looked up from germline, CDR1 is SGHRS and CDR2 is YFSETQ. The full variable domain, in which reference TRBV5-1 and TRBJ2-3 provide the parts outside the CDR3, is KAGVTQTPRYLIKTRGQQVTLSCSPISGHRSVSWYQQTPGQGLQFLFEYFSETQRNKGNFPGRFSGRQFSNSRSEMNVSTLELGDSALYLCASSLPAGSTDTQYFGPGTRLTVL.

There are a few counts of this clone. The chain employs TRBV5-1 and TRBJ1-5, with D unclear. CDR1 SGHRS and CDR2 YFSETQ come from the germline V gene. The CDR3 is 15 amino acids. Trimming took 5 bases from V and 2 from J, leaving 14 bases between them. As DNA, the CDR3 is TGCGCCAGCAGACAAGGCCCTAGCGGCAATCAGCCCCAGCATTTT. Translated: CASRQGPSGNQPQHF.

V usage is TRBV3-1 (or the pseudogene TRBV3-2) and J usage is TRBJ2-2; 14 nucleotides align to TRBD2. The CDR3 is 17 residues long. Trimming cost V 3 bases and J 6 bases; bases outside gene matches: 6. The germline gives CDR1 LGHDT, CDR2 YNNKEL (reference sequence). The CDR3, as DNA: TGTGCCAGCAGCCACCTAAAGGGACTAGCGGGAGCCGGGGAGCTGTTTTTT. Protein sequence: CASSHLKGLAGAGELFF.